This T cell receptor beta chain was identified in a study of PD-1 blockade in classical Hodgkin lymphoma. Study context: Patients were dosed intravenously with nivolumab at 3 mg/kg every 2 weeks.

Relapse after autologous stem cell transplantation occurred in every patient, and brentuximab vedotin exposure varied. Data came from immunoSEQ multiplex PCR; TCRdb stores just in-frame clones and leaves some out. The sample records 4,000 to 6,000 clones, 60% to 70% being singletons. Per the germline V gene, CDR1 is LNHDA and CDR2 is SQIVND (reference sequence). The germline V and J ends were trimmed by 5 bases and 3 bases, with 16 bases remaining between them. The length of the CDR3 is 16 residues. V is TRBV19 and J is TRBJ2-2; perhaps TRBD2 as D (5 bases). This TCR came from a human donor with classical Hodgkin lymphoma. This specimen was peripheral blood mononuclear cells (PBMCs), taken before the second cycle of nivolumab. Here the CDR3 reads CASSARGLPHTGELFF. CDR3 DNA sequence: TGTGCCAGTAGTGCCCGGGGTCTCCCTCACACCGGGGAGCTGTTTTTT. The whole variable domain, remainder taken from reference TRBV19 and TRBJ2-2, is DGGITQSPKYLFRKEGQNVTLSCEQNLNHDAMYWYRQDPGQGLRLIYYSQIVNDFQKGDIAEGYSVSREKKESFPLTVTSAQKNPTAFYLCASSARGLPHTGELFFGEGSRLTVL.